The 25 T cell receptor beta chains reported below all come from one sample, sequenced in a study of a mutant IDH1 vaccine in newly diagnosed glioma. This table comes from immunoSEQ multiplex PCR, and its TCRdb copy is limited to in-frame clones, with some not included. The sample has about 36,000 clones; 75% to 85% are singletons. The time point was: week 11, during vaccination. A single vaccine dose contained 300 ug of mutant IDH1 20-mer peptide, and topical imiquimod was used with it. Their target antigens are unknown. Here the sequenced sample was peripheral blood mononuclear cells (PBMCs), taken from a glioma patient whose treatment included an IDH1 peptide vaccine. These TCRs come from a woman in her twenties or thirties with glioma. Some clones in this sample may be carry-over from other donors' samples.

This clone was counted a single time. The chain is built from TRBV6-5 and TRBJ2-1, with 10 bases matching TRBD2. The length of the CDR3 is 15 residues. Germline CDR1 reads MNHEY; CDR2 reads SVGAGI. V dropped 5 bases and J dropped 7; count of bases not matched to a gene: 8. The CDR3 spells CASSLSSGGLNEQFF. The CDR3 nucleotides are TGTGCCAGCAGTCTTTCTAGCGGGGGTTTGAATGAGCAGTTCTTC.

The chain employs TRBV5-1 and TRBJ1-1; 8 bases are shared with TRBD1. The CDR3 spans 15 residues. CDR1 and CDR2 (germline): SGHRS, YFSETQ. V trimming: 6 bases; J trimming: 4 bases; junction bases outside the gene matches: 11. Here the CDR3 reads CASTATGGSSTEAFF. The CDR3 nucleotides are TGCGCCAGCACCGCCACAGGGGGTAGTAGCACTGAAGCTTTCTTT.

The rearrangement uses TRBV7-9 and TRBJ2-7; 7 bases agree with TRBD1. The V segment lost 4 bases and the J segment 6 bases; nucleotides outside the gene matches: 6. This CDR3 has 13 amino acids. The germline gives CDR1 SEHNR, CDR2 FQNEAQ (reference sequence). CDR3 region: CASSSFRTGEQYF. CDR3 DNA sequence: TGTGCCAGCAGCTCCTTTCGGACAGGCGAGCAGTACTTC.

The V and J genes are TRBV30 and TRBJ1-5; tentatively, D is TRBD1 (5 bases). This CDR3 is 15 amino acids long. The V and J ends lost 0 bases and 1 base respectively, with 10 bases between them. CDR1 and CDR2 (germline): GTSNPN, SVGIG (reference sequence). The CDR3: CAWSVGGGSNQPQHF. The CDR3 DNA reads TGTGCCTGGAGTGTCGGGGGTGGGAGCAATCAGCCCCAGCATTTT. Full variable domain (remainder filled in from reference TRBV30 and TRBJ1-5): SQTIHQWPATLVQPVGSPLSLECTVEGTSNPNLYWYRQAAGRGLQLLFYSVGIGQISSEVPQNLSASRPQDRQFILSSKKLLLSDSGFYLCAWSVGGGSNQPQHFGDGTRLSIL.

V gene TRBV14 combines with J gene TRBJ2-3; TRBD2 agrees at 10 bases. V gave up 4 bases and J gave up 6 bases; unmatched junction bases: 4. The germline V gene encodes CDR1 SGHDN and CDR2 FVKESK. CDR3 length: 14 residues. The CDR3 DNA reads as TGTGCCAGCAGCCTGGGACTAGCGTTCGATACGCAGTATTTT. Translation gives CASSLGLAFDTQYF.

This chain uses TRBV6-5 with TRBJ2-7; D assignment may be TRBD1 or TRBD2 (5 bases each). The CDR3 has 14 residues. The germline gives CDR1 MNHEY, CDR2 SVGAGI. V was cut by 4 bases and J by 1 base, with 11 bases left in between. The chain's CDR3 is CASSLGPRSYEQYF. DNA for the CDR3: TGTGCCAGCAGTTTGGGACCCCGGTCCTACGAGCAGTACTTC.

The chain carries TRBV4-1 and TRBJ2-5, with unresolved D. The germline V gene has CDR1 MGHRA and CDR2 YSYEKL. The ends were cut back, 1 base at V and 6 bases at J, with 6 bases in the middle. CDR3 length equals 12 residues. The CDR3 spells CASSQGEKTQYF. The CDR3 DNA sequence: TGCGCCAGCAGCCAAGGCGAAAAGACCCAGTACTTC.

This clone is a singleton in its sample. The chain combines TRBV4-1 with TRBJ2-7; 7 bases agree with TRBD2. Per germline, CDR1 MGHRA and CDR2 YSYEKL. V shed 1 base and J 0 bases; nucleotides not matched to a gene: 6. The CDR3 covers 16 residues. The CDR3 nucleotides are TGCGCCAGCAGCCAAGTCCCTAGCGGAGGCTCCTACGAGCAGTACTTC. Translation: CASSQVPSGGSYEQYF.

The CDR3 nucleotides are TGTGCCAGCAGCCAAGAGTTAGCAGCGAACACTGAAGCTTTCTTT. It yields the protein CASSQELAANTEAFF. The chain recombines TRBV4-2 with TRBJ1-1; no firm D call. The CDR3 is 15 amino acids. CDR1 is LGHNA, CDR2 YNFKEQ, per germline. Trimming took off 0 bases at V and 1 base at J, with 9 bases between the two ends.

J is TRBJ2-7 and V is TRBV4-2; 7 bases agree with TRBD2. CDR1 and CDR2 from the germline V gene are LGHNA and YNFKEQ. The ends lost 0 bases at V and 0 bases at J; junction bases unmatched: 5. This CDR3 has 16 residues. The CDR3 nucleotides are TGTGCCAGCAGCCAAGAAGTTGGCGGGGGCTCCTACGAGCAGTACTTC. It translates to CASSQEVGGGSYEQYF.

V is TRBV12-5 and J is TRBJ2-7; D gene uncertain. The CDR3 contains 12 residues. V lost 2 bases to trimming and J lost 3 bases, with 5 bases between them. Germline values: CDR1 LGHNT, CDR2 FRNRAP. CDR3 residues: CASGLTSYEQYF. Here the CDR3 DNA reads TGTGCTAGTGGTTTGACCAGCTACGAGCAGTACTTC.

The sample holds one count of this clone. V is TRBV4-1 and J is TRBJ2-2, with D perhaps matching TRBD2 (5 bases). CDR1 is MGHRA, CDR2 YSYEKL, per germline. The CDR3 loop spans 15 amino acids. The V gene lost 3 bases and the J gene lost 3 bases, with 11 bases spanning the gap. The CDR3 region has the DNA TGCGCCAGCAGCCAGGGGATGCGGGACACCGGGGAGCTGTTTTTT. Translation: CASSQGMRDTGELFF.

The chain recombines TRBV19 with TRBJ2-1, with a tentative D call TRBD1 (6 bases). Germline CDR1 reads LNHDA; CDR2 reads SQIVND (reference sequence). V was clipped by 6 bases and J by 3 bases, with 12 bases between them. The CDR3 totals 14 residues. CDR3 protein: CASSPGAGYNEQFF. The CDR3 bases are TGTGCCAGTAGCCCAGGGGCAGGCTACAATGAGCAGTTCTTC.

This clone has only one observation. At one end the junction does not follow the germline gene, possibly because of a read error. The chain uses TRBV7-7 and TRBJ2-7, with D unresolved. The CDR3 spans 13 residues. Germline V lookup: CDR1 SSHAT, CDR2 FNYEAQ (reference sequence). The CDR3 bases are TGTGCTAGCAGCTTAGGTGATACCTACGAGCAGTACTTC. Translation: CASSLGDTYEQYF.

CDR3 coding DNA: TGTGCCAGCAGTTTAAACAGAGGGCGTGAAGCTTTCTTT. Residues: CASSLNRGREAFF. The chain joins TRBV27 to TRBJ1-1, with D unresolved. Between the trimmed V and J ends, which lost 2 bases and 7 bases, there was a span of 11 bases. This CDR3 region has 13 residues. In germline, CDR1 is MNHEY, CDR2 SMNVEV (reference sequence).

V usage is TRBV30 and J usage is TRBJ2-1; tentatively, D is TRBD1 (6 bases). The CDR3 runs 14 residues. The germline V and J ends were trimmed by 5 bases and 3 bases, with 14 bases remaining between them. The germline V gene has CDR1 GTSNPN and CDR2 SVGIG (reference sequence). DNA for the CDR3: TGTGCCTGGTTAGAAGGGGGAGTCTACAATGAGCAGTTCTTC. Translation gives CAWLEGGVYNEQFF.

CDR3 DNA sequence: TGTGCCAGCTCAGCTAGCGGGAGTGACGAGCAGTACTTC. This encodes CASSASGSDEQYF. This chain links TRBV18 with TRBJ2-7, with 10 nucleotides matching TRBD2. The CDR3 spans 13 residues. The V gene's germline CDR1 is KGHSH and CDR2 LQKENI. V shed 5 bases, J shed 5 bases, and the junction held 3 bases outside the gene matches. The entire variable domain, with the rest obtained from reference TRBV18 and TRBJ2-7, is as follows: NAGVMQNPRHLVRRRGQEARLRCSPMKGHSHVYWYRQLPEEGLKFMVYLQKENIIDESGMPKERFSAEFPKEGPSILRIQQVVRGDSAAYFCASSASGSDEQYFGPGTRLTVT.

This clone has just a few counts. The V and J genes are TRBV21-1 and TRBJ1-1; the table calls TRBD1, which could not be checked here. TRBV21-1 is a listed pseudogene. CDR3 length: 15 residues. The CDR3 bases are TGTGCCAGCAGCAAAGAGGGGACATTGAACACTGAAGCTTTCTTT. This encodes CASSKEGTLNTEAFF.

The chain recombines TRBV13 with TRBJ2-1; maybe TRBD2 (6 bases). Germline V lookup: CDR1 PRHDT, CDR2 FYEKMQ (reference sequence). This CDR3 region has 16 residues. Trimming left V 0 bases short and J 7 bases short, with 16 bases between. Here the CDR3 reads CASSLGGREKGNEQFF. DNA for the CDR3: TGTGCCAGCAGCTTAGGCGGACGGGAGAAGGGTAATGAGCAGTTCTTC.

CDR3 sequence reads: CASSLTGQALAFF. The CDR3 nucleotides are TGTGCCAGCAGCTTAACGGGACAGGCTCTTGCTTTCTTT. This sequence joins TRBV7-3 and TRBJ1-1, with 8 bases that match TRBD1. CDR3 length equals 13 residues. Trimming at V came to 0 bases and at J to 11 bases, leaving 5 bases not matched to a gene. CDR1 is SGHTA, CDR2 FQGTGA, per germline.

This clone was detected once. The chain combines TRBV18 with TRBJ2-7; 12 positions match TRBD1. Germline V gene data show CDR1 as KGHSH and CDR2 as LQKENI. After removal of 0 bases from V and 7 bases from J, the junction contained 4 bases not matched to a gene. The CDR3 totals 15 residues. The chain's CDR3 is CASSPPGQGAGEQYF. The CDR3 DNA sequence: TGTGCCAGCTCACCACCGGGACAGGGGGCGGGTGAGCAGTACTTC.

This clone has more than one count but fewer than ten. The chain recombines TRBV7-9 with TRBJ1-4; a weak D match, TRBD1 (6 bases). Trimming pared 10 bases from V and 2 bases from J, leaving 8 bases between. Germline V lookup: CDR1 SEHNR, CDR2 FQNEAQ (reference sequence). The CDR3 spans 12 residues. This chain's CDR3 is CATGATNEKLFF. The CDR3 DNA reads as TGTGCCACGGGGGCCACTAATGAAAAACTGTTTTTT.

The genes are TRBV7-6 and TRBJ2-1; D uncertain. The germline V gene encodes CDR1 SGHVS and CDR2 FNYEAQ. Trimming removed 1 base at V and 7 bases at J, with 20 bases between. This CDR3 is built from 17 residues. The CDR3, as DNA: TGTGCCAGCAGCTTAGGTCTAAGCCGCTTCCGTGGGAATGAGCAGTTCTTC. As protein: CASSLGLSRFRGNEQFF.

The chain recombines TRBV7-9 with TRBJ2-7; D is tentatively TRBD1 or TRBD2 (5 bases each). The length of the CDR3 is 16 residues. Per the germline V gene, CDR1 is SEHNR and CDR2 is FQNEAQ (reference sequence). V was cut by 5 bases and J by 7 bases, with 24 bases left in between. CDR3 in amino acids: CASSHSGTGPTKEQYF. Here the CDR3 DNA reads TGTGCCAGCAGCCATTCGGGGACGGGCCCGACTAAAGAGCAGTACTTC. Variable domain in full (rest from reference TRBV7-9 and TRBJ2-7): DTGVSQNPRHKITKRGQNVTFRCDPISEHNRLYWYRQTLGQGPEFLTYFQNEAQLEKSRLLSDRFSAERPKGSFSTLEIQRTEQGDSAMYLCASSHSGTGPTKEQYFGPGTRLTVT.

The V and J genes are TRBV2 and TRBJ2-2; the D gene is possibly TRBD1 (5 bases). V shed 1 base and J shed 6 bases, with 9 bases lying between them. Germline V gene sequence: CDR1 SNHLY, CDR2 FYNNEI. This CDR3 region has 14 residues. The CDR3 DNA sequence: TGTGCCAGCAGTGAAGAGGGGCGCGCCGGGGAGCTGTTTTTT. Translation: CASSEEGRAGELFF.